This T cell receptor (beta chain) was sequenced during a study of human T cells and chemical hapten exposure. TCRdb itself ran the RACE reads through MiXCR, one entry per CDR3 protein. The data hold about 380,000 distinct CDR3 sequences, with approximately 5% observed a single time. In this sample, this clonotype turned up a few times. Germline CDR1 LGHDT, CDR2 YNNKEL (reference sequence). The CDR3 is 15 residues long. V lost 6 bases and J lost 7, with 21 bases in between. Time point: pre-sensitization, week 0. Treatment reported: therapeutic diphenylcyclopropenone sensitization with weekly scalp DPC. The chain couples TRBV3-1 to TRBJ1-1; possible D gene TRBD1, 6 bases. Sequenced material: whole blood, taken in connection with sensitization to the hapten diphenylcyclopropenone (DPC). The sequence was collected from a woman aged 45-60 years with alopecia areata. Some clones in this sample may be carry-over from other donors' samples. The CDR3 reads CASSSNGGPVIEAFF. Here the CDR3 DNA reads TGTGCCAGCAGTTCAAACGGGGGGCCGGTTATTGAAGCTTTCTTT.